This T cell receptor (beta chain) comes out of a study of blood T cells in healthy people across ages (dated by TCRdb to the mid-2010s). With regard to the full study: Template switching captured roughly one uniquely barcoded TCR beta cDNA molecule per two T cells in model experiments. Four age groups were formed from the donors: young (average approximately 16 years), middle-aged (approximately 40), aged (roughly 58) and long-lived (roughly 88). Using the same blood draw, the study looked at two additional independent replicas of 1 million unique cDNA reads for two donors, one aged 18 to 30 and the other aged 80 or older. Using deep sequencing normalized with unique cDNA molecular identifiers, the study measured how TCR beta repertoire diversity changes with age. To avoid experimental bias, donors of different ages were randomly spread across the sequencing lanes.

Taken from cysteine to phenylalanine, the CDR3 has 17 residues. The only DNA kept is the CDR3, 51 bases in frame from the first base. V and J are trimmed by 2 bases and 7 bases, and the gene matches miss 8 bases of the junction. The germline V gene specifies SGDLS as CDR1 and YYNGEE as CDR2. The 35 to 40 donors, aged roughly 6 to 100 years, were systemically healthy Caucasian individuals from Russia. Approximately 11 milliliters of peripheral blood were drawn from each donor into EDTA-treated Vacutainer tubes. PBMCs were isolated by Ficoll-Paque density-gradient centrifugation, with at least 6.5 million obtained per sample. Total RNA, at least 5 micrograms per sample, was extracted from PBMCs with Trizol reagent. Naive CD45RAhigh/CD27high T cell percentages were measured by flow cytometry on a PBMC aliquot from every donor. Library preparation used 5' RACE. Instrument on record: Illumina HiSeq 2500. The second PCR ran for roughly 7 to 12 cycles and used a J-beta primer mix along with a sample-barcoded 5' primer. Each TCR beta cDNA molecule received a unique molecular identifier from a template-switch 5' adaptor carrying 12 random nucleotides. Each sample yielded at least 3 million CDR3-containing paired-end reads. The Mint cDNA synthesis kit, primed by a TRBC-specific oligonucleotide, was used to synthesize first-strand cDNA from all RNA. After uracil-DNA glycosylase treatment, a first 18-cycle PCR used universal primers M1SS and BC2_uni_R on all cDNA. The paper's processing steps were these. For normalization, 1 million high-quality reads were randomly selected from each sample, with every read carrying a distinct molecular identifier. Reads with shared molecular identifiers were discarded instead of being binned into consensus sequences. CDR3 identification, clonotype clustering and error correction used MiTCR with a Q25 quality threshold and the strictest error-elimination algorithm. A nonparametric unseen species model using Euler transformation provided a lower-bound estimate of total TCR beta diversity. The public reads were run again by TCRdb, first through fastp at Q25 and then through MiXCR, and only productive beta chains were kept. All rows with the same CDR3 protein become a single entry with the most common DNA and genes. The V and J calls shown here were made by TCRdb, not taken from the authors' results. This sample comprises under 1 million distinct CDR3 sequences, 44% of them detected only once. Of the sample, around 21% falls within the top ten clones.

Broad study findings and their caveats: Total diversity estimates from one million sequenced T cells were considered lower bounds and underestimates. The percentage of naive T cells measured by flow cytometry correlated strongly with observed TCR beta diversity. Compared with the aged group, more naive CD4+ T cells, fewer expanded clones and increased TCR diversity were shown by the long-lived group, suggesting age selection. Observed TCR beta diversity per million T cells fell roughly linearly with age, and a significant reduction was already apparent by age about 43. Because the CMV infection status of the donors was unknown, age-related changes in expanded clonotypes may potentially have been confounded. Bulk unsorted PBMC profiling prevented conclusive comparison of naive and antigen-experienced compartments.

This clonotype occurred a few times. No antigen is known for it. Within one base of it there is no much larger clone, and no base qualities were kept. Here the chain combines TRBV9 and TRBJ2-1; 14 of the junction bases match TRBD2. Material: blood. The source of this sequence is a man between 60 and 75 years old in good health. The DNA is TGTGCCAGCAGCGTCGGGACTAGCGGGGGCATGGGGAATGAGCAGTTCTTC. The translation is CASSVGTSGGMGNEQFF.